The 24 T cell receptor beta chains below all came from one sample that was sequenced in a study of OX40 agonist ivuxolimab in advanced cancers. Method: immunoSEQ multiplex PCR; TCRdb's copy keeps in-frame clones and lacks some. Of 75,000 to 80,000 clones in the sample, under 90% were seen once. Sequenced here: CD4+ or CD8+ T cells sorted from blood, sampled in a trial of the OX40 agonist ivuxolimab. The source of these receptors is an adult with an advanced solid tumor such as melanoma, head and neck, liver or kidney cancer.

J is TRBJ2-1 and V is TRBV5-6, with D perhaps TRBD1 or TRBD2 (5 bases each). In germline, CDR1 is SGHDT, CDR2 YYEEEE. V shed 4 bases and J shed 4 bases, with 9 bases lying between them. The CDR3 sequence is 13 residues long. CDR3 DNA sequence: TGTGCCAGCAGCAGGGACCGGTACAATGAGCAGTTCTTC. It specifies CASSRDRYNEQFF.

The CDR3 reads CASTPGLAGVTGELFF. CDR3 coding DNA: TGTGCCAGTACCCCTGGACTAGCGGGCGTCACCGGGGAGCTGTTTTTT. The chain combines TRBV19 with TRBJ2-2; TRBD2 agrees at 11 bases. The CDR3 runs to 16 residues. Germline trimming cut 7 bases from V and 4 bases from J; bases unmatched to any gene: 8. Germline V gene data show CDR1 as LNHDA and CDR2 as SQIVND (reference sequence).

CDR3 sequence: CASSRNNYEQYF. The CDR3 nucleotides read TGTGCCAGCAGCCGAAACAACTACGAGCAGTACTTC. V gene TRBV7-3 combines with J gene TRBJ2-7; no firm D call. CDR1 is SGHTA and CDR2 is FQGTGA in the germline V gene. V lost 5 bases and J lost 3, with 8 bases in between. The CDR3 spans 12 residues.

This chain joins TRBV5-1 and TRBJ2-3; 7 nucleotides align to TRBD1. Germline trimming cut 0 bases from V and 4 bases from J; bases unmatched to any gene: 5. The germline V gene has CDR1 SGHRS and CDR2 YFSETQ. The CDR3 extends over 15 amino acids. The CDR3 loop is CASSLEQGKADTQYF. The DNA of the CDR3 is TGCGCCAGCAGCTTGGAACAGGGGAAGGCAGATACGCAGTATTTT.

V gene TRBV4-1 combines with J gene TRBJ2-7; no clear D. Germline lookup yields CDR1 MGHRA and CDR2 YSYEKL. This CDR3 region has 13 residues. The V end was cut by 1 base, the J end by 1 base, with 5 bases between. The DNA of the CDR3 is TGCGCCAGCAGCCAAGGGTTGTCCTACGAGCAGTACTTC. As protein: CASSQGLSYEQYF.

The chain combines TRBV6-5 with TRBJ1-2; perhaps TRBD1 as D (6 bases). The CDR3 is 12 residues long. Trimming stripped 6 bases from V and 6 bases from J, with 11 bases between. Germline V gene data show CDR1 as MNHEY and CDR2 as SVGAGI. The CDR3 DNA is TGTGCCAGCAGAGAAGAGGGGGATGGCTACACCTTC. It codes for CASREEGDGYTF.

The rearrangement uses TRBV5-1 and TRBJ1-1, with TRBD1 matching 7 bases. J lost 0 bases, V lost 4 bases, and 6 bases had no gene match. CDR3 size: 15 residues. Germline-derived CDR1 and CDR2 are SGHRS and YFSETQ. The CDR3 sequence: CASSGGQLMNTEAFF. The CDR3, as DNA: TGCGCCAGCAGCGGGGGACAGCTCATGAACACTGAAGCTTTCTTT.

In the case of this clone: Other DNA sequences in this specimen translate into the identical CDR3. The chain is built from TRBV10-3 and TRBJ2-1; TRBD2 aligns across 12 bases. Per the germline V gene, CDR1 is ENHRY and CDR2 is SYGVKD. V shed 4 bases, J shed 5 bases, and the junction held 0 bases outside the gene matches. The CDR3 is 14 amino acids. The CDR3 loop reads CAISGLAGDNEQFF. The CDR3 bases are TGTGCCATCAGTGGACTAGCGGGAGACAATGAGCAGTTCTTC.

This rearrangement joins TRBV9 to TRBJ2-5; 7 bases match TRBD1. This CDR3 spans 14 amino acids. Germline lookup yields CDR1 SGDLS and CDR2 YYNGEE. V lost 3 bases to trimming and J lost 5 bases; unmatched junction nucleotides: 7. The CDR3 loop is CASSEGQVGETQYF. CDR3 nucleotides: TGTGCCAGCAGCGAAGGACAGGTAGGGGAGACCCAGTACTTC.

The V and J genes are TRBV7-9 and TRBJ1-4; D uncertain. This CDR3 is 14 amino acids long. Looked up from germline, CDR1 is SEHNR and CDR2 is FQNEAQ (reference sequence). Trimming removed 1 base from V and 1 base from J, with 4 bases in between. The CDR3 DNA follows: TGTGCCAGCAGCTTAGACCTAACTAATGAAAAACTGTTTTTT. It translates to CASSLDLTNEKLFF. The variable domain in full, with the rest retrieved from reference TRBV7-9 and TRBJ1-4, is DTGVSQNPRHKITKRGQNVTFRCDPISEHNRLYWYRQTLGQGPEFLTYFQNEAQLEKSRLLSDRFSAERPKGSFSTLEIQRTEQGDSAMYLCASSLDLTNEKLFFGSGTQLSVL.

The CDR3 loop is CASARGGDSPLHF. The CDR3 DNA reads TGTGCCAGCGCCAGGGGGGGCGATTCACCCCTCCACTTT. The V call is TRBV2, the J call TRBJ1-6; 7 positions agree with TRBD1. Germline CDR1 and CDR2: SNHLY and FYNNEI. The V gene end was trimmed by 8 bases and the J gene end by 8 bases; junction bases not matched to a gene: 6. The CDR3 extends over 13 amino acids.

The rearrangement uses TRBV7-2 and TRBJ2-7; TRBD2 matches at 8 bases. The CDR3 spans 16 residues. Germline V gene data show CDR1 as SGHTA and CDR2 as FQGNSA. J lost 2 bases, V lost 1 base, and 7 bases had no gene match. The CDR3 nucleotides read TGTGCCAGCAGCTTAGGCGTTAGCGGGGAACCCTACGAGCAGTACTTC. Its protein is CASSLGVSGEPYEQYF. Together with reference TRBV7-2 and TRBJ2-7, the CDR3 gives the full variable domain: GAGVSQSPSNKVTEKGKDVELRCDPISGHTALYWYRQSLGQGLEFLIYFQGNSAPDKSGLPSDRFSAERTGGSVSTLTIQRTQQEDSAVYLCASSLGVSGEPYEQYFGPGTRLTVT.

The chain recombines TRBV4-3 with TRBJ2-2; 7 bases agree with TRBD1. CDR1 LGHNA and CDR2 YSLEER come from the germline V gene. J was trimmed by 5 bases and V by 1 base; bases with no gene match: 13. This CDR3 has 18 amino acids. In DNA, the CDR3 is TGCGCCAGCAGCCAAGCCATTCCGGGACAGACCCATACCGGGGAGCTGTTTTTT. This encodes CASSQAIPGQTHTGELFF.

The V and J genes are TRBV6-5 and TRBJ2-7; TRBD1 is a possible D gene (5 bases). Trimming shortened V by 2 bases and J by 3 bases, and 14 bases separated the two germline ends. CDR3 size: 15 residues. CDR1 and CDR2 (germline): MNHEY, SVGAGI. This chain's CDR3 is CASSYGRGINYEQYF. The CDR3 DNA sequence: TGTGCCAGCAGTTACGGAAGGGGAATTAACTACGAGCAGTACTTC.

In this sample, this clone turned up once. The chain carries TRBV7-9 and TRBJ2-5, with a possible D match to TRBD1 (7 bases). The J call is in doubt because the DNA end fits TRBJ2-7 better. Per the germline V gene, CDR1 is SEHNR and CDR2 is FQNEAQ (reference sequence). The CDR3 spans 18 residues. The DNA for the CDR3 is TGTGCCAGCAGCTTAGGATCCAGGGGGGAGCCCGGTTCCTACGAGCAGTACTTC. This codes for CASSLGSRGEPGSYEQYF.

The rearrangement uses TRBV2 and TRBJ2-7; D gene ambiguous. CDR1 and CDR2 (germline): SNHLY, FYNNEI. The V and J ends lost 0 bases and 7 bases respectively, with 7 bases between them. The CDR3 runs to 12 residues. The CDR3 DNA reads as TGTGCCAGCAGTGAAGCGGTTTTGGAGCAGTACTTC. It yields the protein CASSEAVLEQYF.

This clone was observed a handful of times. This chain joins TRBV5-6 and TRBJ2-7; 10 bases map to TRBD2. J lost 6 bases, V lost 3 bases, and 9 bases had no gene match. The CDR3 covers 15 residues. CDR1 and CDR2 (germline): SGHDT, YYEEEE. The CDR3 is CASSSGGLAGVEQYF. Written as DNA, the CDR3 is TGTGCCAGCAGCTCCGGAGGGCTAGCGGGGGTCGAGCAGTACTTC. The variable domain in full, with the rest retrieved from reference TRBV5-6 and TRBJ2-7, is DAGVTQSPTHLIKTRGQQVTLRCSPKSGHDTVSWYQQALGQGPQFIFQYYEEEERQRGNFPDRFSGHQFPNYSSELNVNALLLGDSALYLCASSSGGLAGVEQYFGPGTRLTVT.

The chain joins TRBV6-1 to TRBJ2-7; D is uncertain. Germline loops: CDR1 MNHNS, CDR2 SASEGT. With 6 bases removed from V and 2 bases from J, the gap between germline ends came to 14 bases. The length of the CDR3 is 14 residues. CDR3 in DNA: TGTGCCAGCAGGACCCTCGACCGACCCTACGAGCAGTACTTC. This codes for CASRTLDRPYEQYF.

V is TRBV4-1 and J is TRBJ1-1; D gene unclear. Trimming cost V 2 bases and J 8 bases, with 12 bases left between them. CDR3 size: 13 residues. Germline V lookup: CDR1 MGHRA, CDR2 YSYEKL. The CDR3 bases are TGCGCCAGCAGCCAATCCCATAGCACCGAAGCTTTCTTT. Translation gives CASSQSHSTEAFF.

The V call is TRBV10-3, the J call TRBJ2-6; maybe TRBD1 (6 bases). Deletions cut 0 bases from V and 0 bases from J, with 12 bases between. In germline, CDR1 is ENHRY, CDR2 SYGVKD. The CDR3 runs to 18 residues. As DNA, the CDR3 is TGTGCCATCAGTGAGTCGCTGGGGACAAGCTCTGGGGCCAACGTCCTGACTTTC. It codes for CAISESLGTSSGANVLTF.

This sequence joins TRBV10-2 and TRBJ2-7; 7 bases line up with TRBD2. The CDR3 consists of 15 residues. The germline CDR1 and CDR2 sequences are WSHSY and SAAADI. J lost 0 bases, V lost 6 bases, and 8 bases had no gene match. The CDR3: CASRKDRGDSYEQYF. The CDR3 DNA sequence: TGCGCCAGCAGGAAGGACCGGGGGGACTCCTACGAGCAGTACTTC.

The chain employs TRBV19 and TRBJ2-6, with D perhaps matching TRBD1 (5 bases). The CDR3 totals 15 residues. Deletions cut 1 base from V and 2 bases from J, with 6 bases between. Germline V CDR1 and CDR2: LNHDA, SQIVND (reference sequence). CDR3 residues: CASSIARAGANVLTF. CDR3 coding DNA: TGTGCCAGTAGTATAGCCAGGGCTGGGGCCAACGTCCTGACTTTC. The full variable domain, its missing parts supplied by reference TRBV19 and TRBJ2-6, is DGGITQSPKYLFRKEGQNVTLSCEQNLNHDAMYWYRQDPGQGLRLIYYSQIVNDFQKGDIAEGYSVSREKKESFPLTVTSAQKNPTAFYLCASSIARAGANVLTFGAGSRLTVL.

The chain carries TRBV11-3 and TRBJ2-7, with 9 bases matching TRBD2. This CDR3 region has 18 residues. J lost 0 bases, V lost 2 bases, and 11 bases had no gene match. Germline values: CDR1 SGHNT, CDR2 YENEEA. As DNA, the CDR3 is TGTGCCAGCAGCTTACAAGCTAAGCGGGGGGCGACCTCCTACGAGCAGTACTTC. Translation: CASSLQAKRGATSYEQYF.

The table lists this clone with a few counts. The V call is TRBV30, the J call TRBJ2-6; the match to TRBD1 covers 8 bases. Germline trimming cut 0 bases from V and 0 bases from J; bases unmatched to any gene: 10. This CDR3 spans 19 amino acids. Germline loops: CDR1 GTSNPN, CDR2 SVGIG (reference sequence). DNA for the CDR3: TGTGCCTGGAGTGTTCGACAGGGGATAACGATCTCTGGGGCCAACGTCCTGACTTTC. This gives the protein CAWSVRQGITISGANVLTF.